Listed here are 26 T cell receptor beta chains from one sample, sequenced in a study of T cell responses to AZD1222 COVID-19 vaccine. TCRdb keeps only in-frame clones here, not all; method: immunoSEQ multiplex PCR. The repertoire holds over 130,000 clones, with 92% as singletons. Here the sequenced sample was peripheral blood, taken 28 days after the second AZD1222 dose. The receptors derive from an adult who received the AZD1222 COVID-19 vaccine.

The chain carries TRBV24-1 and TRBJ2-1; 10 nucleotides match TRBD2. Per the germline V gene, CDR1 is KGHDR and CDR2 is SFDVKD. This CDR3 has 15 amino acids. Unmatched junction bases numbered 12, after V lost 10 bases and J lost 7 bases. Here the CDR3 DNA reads TGTGCCACTAAGGAAGGGAGCGGGAGGGGTAATGAGCAGTTCTTC. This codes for CATKEGSGRGNEQFF.

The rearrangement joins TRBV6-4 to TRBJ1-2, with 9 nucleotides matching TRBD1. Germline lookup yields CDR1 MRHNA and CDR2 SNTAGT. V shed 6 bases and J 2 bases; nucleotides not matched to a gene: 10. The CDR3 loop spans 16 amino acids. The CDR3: CASRRTGVGPNYGYTF. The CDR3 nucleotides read TGTGCCAGCAGGAGGACAGGGGTGGGCCCCAACTATGGCTACACCTTC.

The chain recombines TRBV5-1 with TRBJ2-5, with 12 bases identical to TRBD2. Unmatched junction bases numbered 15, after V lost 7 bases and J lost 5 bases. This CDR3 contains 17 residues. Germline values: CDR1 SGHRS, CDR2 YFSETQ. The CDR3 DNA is TGCGCCAGCCAACAAGGGGCTAGCGGGAGGGCCTTGGAGACCCAGTACTTC. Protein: CASQQGASGRALETQYF.

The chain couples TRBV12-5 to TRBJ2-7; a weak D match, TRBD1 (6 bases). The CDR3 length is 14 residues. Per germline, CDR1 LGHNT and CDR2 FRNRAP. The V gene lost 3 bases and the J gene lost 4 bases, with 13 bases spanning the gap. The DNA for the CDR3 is TGTGCTAGTGGTTTTCCCGGACAGCTTTACGAGCAGTACTTC. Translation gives CASGFPGQLYEQYF.

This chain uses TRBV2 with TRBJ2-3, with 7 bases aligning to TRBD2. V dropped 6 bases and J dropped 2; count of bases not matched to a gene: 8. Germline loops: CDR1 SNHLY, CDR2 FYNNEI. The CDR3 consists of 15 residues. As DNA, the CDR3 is TGTGCCAGCAGGGGGAGGGAAACCCTCACAGATACGCAGTATTTT. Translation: CASRGRETLTDTQYF. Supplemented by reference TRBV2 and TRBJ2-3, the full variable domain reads EPEVTQTPSHQVTQMGQEVILRCVPISNHLYFYWYRQILGQKVEFLVSFYNNEISEKSEIFDDQFSVERPDGSNFTLKIRSTKLEDSAMYFCASRGRETLTDTQYFGPGTRLTVL.

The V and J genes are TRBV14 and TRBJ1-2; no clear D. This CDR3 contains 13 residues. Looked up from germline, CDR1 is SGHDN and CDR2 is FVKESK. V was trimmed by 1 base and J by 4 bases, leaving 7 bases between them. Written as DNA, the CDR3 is TGTGCCAGCAGCCAAGGGATTTTCTATGGCTACACCTTC. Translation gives CASSQGIFYGYTF.

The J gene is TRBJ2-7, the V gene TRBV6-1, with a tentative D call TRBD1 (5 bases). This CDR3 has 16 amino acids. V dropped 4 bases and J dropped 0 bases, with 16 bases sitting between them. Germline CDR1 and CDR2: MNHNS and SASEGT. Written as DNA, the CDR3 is TGTGCCAGCAGTGGCACCGGCAGGGCGAGCTCCTACGAGCAGTACTTC. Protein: CASSGTGRASSYEQYF.

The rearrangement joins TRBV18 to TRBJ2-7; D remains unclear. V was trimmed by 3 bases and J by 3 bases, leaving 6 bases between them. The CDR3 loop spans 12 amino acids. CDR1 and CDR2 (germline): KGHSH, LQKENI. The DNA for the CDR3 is TGTGCCAGCTCACCTACAAGCTACGAGCAGTACTTC. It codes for CASSPTSYEQYF.

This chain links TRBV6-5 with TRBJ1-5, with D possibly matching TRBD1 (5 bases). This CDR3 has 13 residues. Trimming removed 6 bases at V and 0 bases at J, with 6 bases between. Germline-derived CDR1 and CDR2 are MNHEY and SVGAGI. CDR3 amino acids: CASSRDSNQPQHF. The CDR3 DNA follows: TGTGCCAGCAGCAGGGATAGCAATCAGCCCCAGCATTTT.

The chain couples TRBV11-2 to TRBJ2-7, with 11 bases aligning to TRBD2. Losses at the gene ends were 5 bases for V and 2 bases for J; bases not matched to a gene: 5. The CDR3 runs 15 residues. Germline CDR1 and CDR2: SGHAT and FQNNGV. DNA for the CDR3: TGTGCCAGCAGCAATAGACTAGCGGGAACCTACGAGCAGTACTTC. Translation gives CASSNRLAGTYEQYF.

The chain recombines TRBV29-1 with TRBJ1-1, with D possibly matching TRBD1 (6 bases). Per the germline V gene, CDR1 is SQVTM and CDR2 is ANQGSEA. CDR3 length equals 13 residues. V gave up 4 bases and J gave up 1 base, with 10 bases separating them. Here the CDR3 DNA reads TGCAGCGTTGCTTGGGGGGCGAACACTGAAGCTTTCTTT. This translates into CSVAWGANTEAFF.

CDR3 nucleotide sequence: TGTGCCAGCGGCGAAGGCACAGGGCCTTTGGGAAACACCATATATTTT. Encoded protein: CASGEGTGPLGNTIYF. The chain employs TRBV9 and TRBJ1-3, with D possibly being TRBD1 (6 bases). CDR3 length: 16 residues. Trimming removed 7 bases at V and 4 bases at J, with 21 bases between. Germline V gene data show CDR1 as SGDLS and CDR2 as YYNGEE. Full variable domain (rest looked up from reference TRBV9 and TRBJ1-3): DSGVTQTPKHLITATGQRVTLRCSPRSGDLSVYWYQQSLDQGLQFLIQYYNGEERAKGNILERFSAQQFPDLHSELNLSSLELGDSALYFCASGEGTGPLGNTIYFGEGSWLTVV.

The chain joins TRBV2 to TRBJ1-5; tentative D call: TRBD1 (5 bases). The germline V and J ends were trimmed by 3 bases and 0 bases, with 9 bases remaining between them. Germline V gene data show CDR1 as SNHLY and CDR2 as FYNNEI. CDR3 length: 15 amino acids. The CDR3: CASSEGQPSNQPQHF. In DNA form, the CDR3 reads TGTGCCAGCAGTGAGGGGCAGCCTAGCAATCAGCCCCAGCATTTT.

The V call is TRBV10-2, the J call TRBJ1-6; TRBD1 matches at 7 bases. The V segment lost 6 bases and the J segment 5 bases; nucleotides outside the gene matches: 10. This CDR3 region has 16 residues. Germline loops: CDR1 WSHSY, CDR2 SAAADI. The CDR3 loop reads CASSQQGGPNNSPLHF. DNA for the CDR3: TGCGCCAGCAGCCAGCAGGGGGGCCCCAATAATTCACCCCTCCACTTT.

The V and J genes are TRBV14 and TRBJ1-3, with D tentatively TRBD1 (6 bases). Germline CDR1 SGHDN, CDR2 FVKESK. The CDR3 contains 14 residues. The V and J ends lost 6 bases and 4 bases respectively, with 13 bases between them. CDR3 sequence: CASSTRGLGNTIYF. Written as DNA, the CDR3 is TGTGCCAGCAGTACCAGGGGCCTCGGAAACACCATATATTTT. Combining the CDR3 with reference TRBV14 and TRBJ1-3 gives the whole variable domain EAGVTQFPSHSVIEKGQTVTLRCDPISGHDNLYWYRRVMGKEIKFLLHFVKESKQDESGMPNNRFLAERTGGTYSTLKVQPAELEDSGVYFCASSTRGLGNTIYFGEGSWLTVV.

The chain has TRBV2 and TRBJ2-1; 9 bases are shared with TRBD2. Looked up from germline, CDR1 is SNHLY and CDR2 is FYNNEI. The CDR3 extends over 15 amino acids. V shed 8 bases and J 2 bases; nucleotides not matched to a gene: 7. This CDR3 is CASQPLAGPYNEQFF. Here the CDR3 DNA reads TGTGCCAGCCAGCCACTAGCGGGCCCCTACAATGAGCAGTTCTTC.

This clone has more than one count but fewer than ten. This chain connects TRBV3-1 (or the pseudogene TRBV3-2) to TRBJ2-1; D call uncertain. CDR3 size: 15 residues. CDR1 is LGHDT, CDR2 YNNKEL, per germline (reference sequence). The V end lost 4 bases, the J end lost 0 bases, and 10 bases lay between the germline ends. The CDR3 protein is CASSPRSRSYNEQFF. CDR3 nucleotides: TGTGCCAGCAGCCCTAGATCCCGCTCCTACAATGAGCAGTTCTTC.

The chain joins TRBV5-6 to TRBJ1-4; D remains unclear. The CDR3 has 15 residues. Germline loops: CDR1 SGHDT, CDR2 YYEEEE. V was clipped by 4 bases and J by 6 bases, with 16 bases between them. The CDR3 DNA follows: TGTGCCAGCAGCAACTCCGGGTCCCTGGATGAAAAACTGTTTTTT. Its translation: CASSNSGSLDEKLFF.

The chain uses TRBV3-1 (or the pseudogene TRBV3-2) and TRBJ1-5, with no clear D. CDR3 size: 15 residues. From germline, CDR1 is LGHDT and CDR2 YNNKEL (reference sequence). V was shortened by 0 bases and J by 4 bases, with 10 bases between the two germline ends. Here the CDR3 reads CASSQDLGSNQPQHF. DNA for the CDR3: TGTGCCAGCAGCCAAGACTTAGGGAGTAATCAGCCCCAGCATTTT.

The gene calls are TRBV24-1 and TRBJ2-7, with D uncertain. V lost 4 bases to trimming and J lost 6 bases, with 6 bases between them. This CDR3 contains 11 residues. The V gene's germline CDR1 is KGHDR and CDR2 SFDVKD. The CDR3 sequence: CATSEGSEQYF. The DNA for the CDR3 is TGTGCCACCAGTGAGGGTTCCGAGCAGTACTTC.

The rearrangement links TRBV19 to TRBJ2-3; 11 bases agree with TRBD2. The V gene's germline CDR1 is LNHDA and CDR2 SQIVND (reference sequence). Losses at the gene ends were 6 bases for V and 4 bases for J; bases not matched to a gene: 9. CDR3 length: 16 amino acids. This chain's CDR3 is CASRVIAGGGADTQYF. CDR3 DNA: TGTGCCAGTAGGGTAATAGCGGGAGGGGGAGCAGATACGCAGTATTTT. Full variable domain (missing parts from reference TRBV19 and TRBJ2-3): DGGITQSPKYLFRKEGQNVTLSCEQNLNHDAMYWYRQDPGQGLRLIYYSQIVNDFQKGDIAEGYSVSREKKESFPLTVTSAQKNPTAFYLCASRVIAGGGADTQYFGPGTRLTVL.

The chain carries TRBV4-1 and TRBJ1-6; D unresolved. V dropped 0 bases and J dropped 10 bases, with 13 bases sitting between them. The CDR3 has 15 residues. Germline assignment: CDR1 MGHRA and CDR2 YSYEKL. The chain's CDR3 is CASSQDLFGKSPLHF. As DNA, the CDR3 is TGCGCCAGCAGCCAAGACTTGTTTGGGAAGTCACCCCTCCACTTT.

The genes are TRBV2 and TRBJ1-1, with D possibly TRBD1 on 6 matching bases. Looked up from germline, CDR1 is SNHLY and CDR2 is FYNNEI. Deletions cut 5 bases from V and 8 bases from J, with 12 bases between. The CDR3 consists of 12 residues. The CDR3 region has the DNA TGTGCCAGCAGTCCCCGACAGGCAGAAGCTTTCTTT. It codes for CASSPRQAEAFF.

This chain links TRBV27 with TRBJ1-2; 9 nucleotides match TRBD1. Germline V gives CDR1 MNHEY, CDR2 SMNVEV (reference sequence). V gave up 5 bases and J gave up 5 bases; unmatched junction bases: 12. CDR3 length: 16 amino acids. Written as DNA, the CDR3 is TGTGCCAGCAGTATCAGCTACAGGGGGCTTAGATATGGCTACACCTTC. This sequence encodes CASSISYRGLRYGYTF.

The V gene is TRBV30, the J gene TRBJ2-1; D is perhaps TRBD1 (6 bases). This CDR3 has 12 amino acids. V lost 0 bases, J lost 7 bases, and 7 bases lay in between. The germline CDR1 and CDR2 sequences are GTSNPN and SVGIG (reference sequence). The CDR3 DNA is TGTGCCTGGAGTGTTAGGGGGAATGAGCAGTTCTTC. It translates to CAWSVRGNEQFF. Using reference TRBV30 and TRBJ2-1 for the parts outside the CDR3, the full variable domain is SQTIHQWPATLVQPVGSPLSLECTVEGTSNPNLYWYRQAAGRGLQLLFYSVGIGQISSEVPQNLSASRPQDRQFILSSKKLLLSDSGFYLCAWSVRGNEQFFGPGTRLTVL.

Here the CDR3 DNA reads TGTGCCTGGAGCGTGAGGCACAGGGGGGACACTGAAGCTTTCTTT. Encoded protein: CAWSVRHRGDTEAFF. The genes are TRBV30 and TRBJ1-1, with TRBD1 matching over 8 bases. With V trimmed by 3 bases and J by 3 bases, 9 bases remained unmatched. Germline V gives CDR1 GTSNPN, CDR2 SVGIG (reference sequence). The CDR3 length is 15 residues.